A selection of T cell receptor beta chains follows, all from one sample in a study of CD8 T cells in Susac syndrome. In TCRdb, the immunoSEQ multiplex PCR reads were re-called with MiXCR into one record per CDR3 protein. The table shows approximately 80,000 distinct CDR3 sequences, with approximately 94% occurring only once. The specimen sequenced was CD8+ T cells from PBMCs. These receptors all come from a human donor with Susac syndrome. The conserved cysteine and the conserved F or W are not part of the CDR3 here. The D gene is left open where the match is weak.

TRBV2	.	TRBJ2-7	ASLRRTYEQY
TRBV29-1	TRBD1	TRBJ2-7	SVEDDRGGYEQY
TRBV7-2	TRBD1	TRBJ2-7	ASSFGDRREQY
TRBV12-2	.	TRBJ1-2	ASRSIGQGARGYT
TRBV5-1	TRBD1	TRBJ2-7	ASSFRQGADEQY
TRBV13	.	TRBJ2-7	ASSFQGLSYEQY
TRBV24-1	.	TRBJ2-7	ATSESGTLDEQY
TRBV24-1	.	TRBJ1-1	AAGAPRGVTEAF
TRBV6-5	.	TRBJ2-3	ASSFGTGTDTQY
TRBV7-9	.	TRBJ2-3	ASLGHPSTDTQY
TRBV7-9	.	TRBJ2-7	ASSGSSEQY
TRBV29-1	.	TRBJ2-1	SVPGGRGASSYNEQF
TRBV9	.	TRBJ1-2	ASSVANGFGYGYT
TRBV5-5	TRBD1	TRBJ2-7	ASIRTGSMDEQY
TRBV2	.	TRBJ2-2	ASSEGQTGTGELF
TRBV6-5	TRBD1	TRBJ1-5	ASSNDRESQPQH
TRBV20-1	.	TRBJ1-4	SAMGLVATNEKLF
TRBV20-1	TRBD1	TRBJ2-7	SAEQDRGGEQY
TRBV9	TRBD2	TRBJ2-3	ASTPSGPTDTQY
TRBV7-6	.	TRBJ1-5	ASSLGRVQPQH
TRBV14	.	TRBJ2-2	ASSQGPGELF
TRBV5-1	TRBD2	TRBJ2-1	ASSGTSSNEQF
TRBV7-9	.	TRBJ2-7	ASSLDHWTHLSSYEQY
TRBV7-9	.	TRBJ1-1	ASSPWGQMNTEAF
TRBV28	TRBD1	TRBJ2-7	ASSPRGNEQY
TRBV24-1	.	TRBJ2-1	ATSESRGASGEQF
TRBV6-5	.	TRBJ1-4	ASRGRNEKLF
TRBV9	.	TRBJ2-3	ASGPSGVTDTQY
TRBV7-6	TRBD1	TRBJ1-2	ASSYAGQGSYGYT
TRBV11-2	.	TRBJ2-7	ASSLVLAREQY
TRBV7-9	.	TRBJ2-2	ASSEAGELF
TRBV12-3/TRBV12-4	.	TRBJ1-2	ASSRRDTFGGYT
TRBV7-9	.	TRBJ2-7	ASSLLRTSSYEQY
TRBV11-3	.	TRBJ2-3	ASSSRAYTDTQY
TRBV4-1	TRBD2	TRBJ2-1	ASSQGWLAGYNEQF
TRBV5-1	TRBD2	TRBJ2-7	ASSSERGPPDEQY
TRBV28	.	TRBJ2-5	ASSPGHRLGAQY
TRBV18	.	TRBJ2-1	ASSPYAHGAGSNEQF
TRBV19	TRBD1	TRBJ2-1	ASTRTGYYNEQF
TRBV19	TRBD1	TRBJ1-1	ASKDETGGTEAF
TRBV29-1	.	TRBJ1-2	SVGSGGASYGYT
TRBV25-1	.	TRBJ1-2	ASSELGDYGYT
TRBV4-2	TRBD2	TRBJ2-3	ASSQVAGGVDTQY
TRBV20-1	.	TRBJ2-6	SAWAGNSPTGANVLT
TRBV4-1	.	TRBJ2-7	ASSPGILSYEQY
TRBV5-1	.	TRBJ1-2	ASSLEGGYGYT
TRBV12-3/TRBV12-4	.	TRBJ2-7	ASSPLLNEQY
TRBV19	.	TRBJ1-5	ASSIRGGSNQPQH
TRBV21-1	.	TRBJ2-5	ASSISTGDFETQY
TRBV11-2	.	TRBJ2-1	ASSPNPGNEQF
TRBV24-1	.	TRBJ2-7	ATSDQGPSYEQY
TRBV13	TRBD2	TRBJ2-1	ASSLALAGGLQF